The T cell receptor (beta chain) described here comes from a study of post-analysis software for immune sequencing data. Study overall: The disease courses covered relapsing-remitting, secondary progressive and progressive-relapsing multiple sclerosis. Study observations and caveats: With TRBV5-6, TRBV5-1 and TRBV20-1 included, about 5 TRBV segments were more frequent in patients than in controls. The F measure placed samples prepared in the same batch into strongly shared clusters. There was significantly lower normalized Chao1 diversity in multiple sclerosis patients than in controls.

The authors incorporated unique molecular identifiers into the TCR beta cDNA libraries. The yield from about 1 to 10 million T cells was around 500,000 cDNA molecules in total. TCRdb reprocessed the PCR reads with MiXCR, giving one entry per CDR3 protein. The sample shows over 250,000 distinct CDR3 sequences, 30% to 45% of them seen only once. This clonotype was counted many times. Its antigen remains unidentified. With V trimmed by 2 bases and J by 3 bases, 12 bases remained unmatched. The CDR3 sequence is 17 residues long. CDR1 and CDR2 (germline): MGHRA, YSYEKL. This TCR was sampled from a girl aged 10 to 17 with multiple sclerosis. The V call is TRBV4-1, the J call TRBJ2-7; 8 bases match TRBD1. Sequencing was carried out using blood. The CDR3 loop reads CASSQTRGGTGFYEQYF. The CDR3 DNA sequence: TGCGCCAGCAGCCAAACCCGGGGTGGGACAGGCTTCTACGAGCAGTACTTC.